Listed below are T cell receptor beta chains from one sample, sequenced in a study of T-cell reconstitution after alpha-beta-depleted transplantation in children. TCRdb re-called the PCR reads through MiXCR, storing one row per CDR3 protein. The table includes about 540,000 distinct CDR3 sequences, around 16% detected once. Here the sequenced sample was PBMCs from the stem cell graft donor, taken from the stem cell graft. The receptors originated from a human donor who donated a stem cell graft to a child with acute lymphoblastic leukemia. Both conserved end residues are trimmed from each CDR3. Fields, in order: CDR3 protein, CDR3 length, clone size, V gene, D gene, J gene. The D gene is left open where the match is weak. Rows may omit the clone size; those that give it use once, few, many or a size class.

CDR3: ASSDGAGMDIQY; length: 12; size: few; V: TRBV25-1; D: NA; J: TRBJ2-4
CDR3: ASSLARGQRSTYEQY; length: 15; size: few; V: TRBV27; D: NA; J: TRBJ2-7
CDR3: ASSVGYLGSSGRALAKNIQY; length: 20; size: NA; V: TRBV9; D: TRBD2; J: TRBJ2-4
CDR3: ASSPTGSPSYEQY; length: 13; size: NA; V: TRBV18; D: NA; J: TRBJ2-7
CDR3: ASSFIIAGASYEQY; length: 14; size: few; V: TRBV5-1; D: TRBD2; J: TRBJ2-7
CDR3: ASSLFPLSGRLYEQY; length: 15; size: few; V: TRBV7-6; D: NA; J: TRBJ2-7
CDR3: ASSLSGPGYEQY; length: 12; size: few; V: TRBV27; D: NA; J: TRBJ2-7
CDR3: ASSLGPGGGYEQF; length: 13; size: NA; V: TRBV5-1; D: TRBD1; J: TRBJ2-1
CDR3: SARGGQVAGEQY; length: 12; size: NA; V: TRBV20-1; D: TRBD1; J: TRBJ2-7
CDR3: ASSEGSKGDTTYNEQF; length: 16; size: many; V: TRBV25-1; D: NA; J: TRBJ2-1
CDR3: SARGIQGKAGANVLT; length: 15; size: NA; V: TRBV20-1; D: TRBD1; J: TRBJ2-6
CDR3: ASSYPVRGVNTEAF; length: 14; size: NA; V: TRBV6-5; D: NA; J: TRBJ1-1
CDR3: ASTTESGFLTEAF; length: 13; size: NA; V: TRBV7-8; D: NA; J: TRBJ1-1
CDR3: ASSLEAHTFYEQY; length: 13; size: few; V: TRBV5-1; D: NA; J: TRBJ2-7
CDR3: ASSPRDGGSPLH; length: 12; size: few; V: TRBV7-2; D: NA; J: TRBJ1-6
CDR3: ASSRGRRLQETQY; length: 13; size: few; V: TRBV7-7; D: NA; J: TRBJ2-5
CDR3: ASSLSREGATNEKLF; length: 15; size: NA; V: TRBV27; D: NA; J: TRBJ1-4
CDR3: ASSVDRGGSYNEQF; length: 14; size: few; V: TRBV9; D: NA; J: TRBJ2-1
CDR3: ASSSQGPLYEQY; length: 12; size: few; V: TRBV7-8; D: TRBD1; J: TRBJ2-7
CDR3: ASSSKGTEAF; length: 10; size: NA; V: TRBV6-6; D: NA; J: TRBJ1-1
CDR3: ASSRPGTGTSGNTIY; length: 15; size: NA; V: TRBV12-3/TRBV12-4; D: TRBD1; J: TRBJ1-3
CDR3: ASSQGIAGLYNEQF; length: 14; size: NA; V: TRBV4-1; D: TRBD2; J: TRBJ2-1
CDR3: ASSHGAGVSYEQY; length: 13; size: NA; V: TRBV7-2; D: TRBD2; J: TRBJ2-7